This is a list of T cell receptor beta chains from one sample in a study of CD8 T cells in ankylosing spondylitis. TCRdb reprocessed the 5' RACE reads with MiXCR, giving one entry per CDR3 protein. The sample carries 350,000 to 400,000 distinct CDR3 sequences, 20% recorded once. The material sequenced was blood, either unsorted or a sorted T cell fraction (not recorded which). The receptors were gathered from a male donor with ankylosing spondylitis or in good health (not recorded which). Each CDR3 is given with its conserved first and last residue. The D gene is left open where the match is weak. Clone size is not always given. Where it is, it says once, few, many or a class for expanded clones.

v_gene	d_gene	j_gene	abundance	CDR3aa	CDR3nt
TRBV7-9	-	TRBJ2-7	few	CASSPDVLYEQYF	TGTGCCAGCAGCCCCGATGTCTTGTACGAGCAGTACTTC
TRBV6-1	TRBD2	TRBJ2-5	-	CASSPNSLGEGTQYF	TGTGCCAGCAGTCCAAACTCCCTAGGGGAGGGGACCCAGTACTTC
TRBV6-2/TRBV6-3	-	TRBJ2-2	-	CASSPRGRTGELFF	TGTGCCAGCAGCCCACGGGGCCGGACCGGGGAGCTGTTTTTT
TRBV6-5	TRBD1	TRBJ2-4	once	CASSYSIQGVDIQYF	TGTGCCAGCAGTTACTCGATACAGGGGGTTGACATTCAGTACTTC
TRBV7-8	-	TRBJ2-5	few	CASSGDYQETQYF	TGTGCCAGCAGCGGAGACTATCAAGAGACCCAGTACTTC
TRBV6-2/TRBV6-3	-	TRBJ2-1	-	CASSLLAANEQFF	TGTGCCAGCAGCCTTTTAGCCGCGAATGAGCAGTTCTTC
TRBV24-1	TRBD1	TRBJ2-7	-	CATSDLRDRQYF	TGTGCCACCAGTGATTTACGGGACAGGCAGTACTTC
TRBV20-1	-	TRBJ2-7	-	CSARFRGEYEQYF	TGCAGTGCTAGGTTCAGGGGTGAATACGAGCAGTACTTC
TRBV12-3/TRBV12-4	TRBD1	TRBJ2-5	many	CASGLSGGLETQYF	TGTGCCAGCGGCTTGTCAGGGGGCTTAGAGACCCAGTACTTC
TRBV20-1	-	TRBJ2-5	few	CSARGASGETQYF	TGCAGTGCTAGAGGAGCTAGTGGCGAGACCCAGTACTTC
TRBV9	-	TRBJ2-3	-	CASSVEIGPDTQYF	TGTGCCAGCAGCGTAGAAATAGGGCCAGATACGCAGTATTTT
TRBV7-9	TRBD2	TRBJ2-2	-	CASSLAQSGADTGELFF	TGTGCCAGCAGCTTAGCGCAGAGCGGGGCGGACACCGGGGAGCTGTTTTTT
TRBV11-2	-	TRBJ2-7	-	CASSLQGWEQYF	TGTGCCAGCAGCCTGCAGGGTTGGGAGCAGTACTTC
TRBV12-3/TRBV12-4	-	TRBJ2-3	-	CASSPGQWTADTQYF	TGTGCCAGCAGTCCAGGACAGTGGACGGCAGATACGCAGTATTTT
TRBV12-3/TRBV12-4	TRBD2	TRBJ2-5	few	CASSPRLAVYQETQYF	TGTGCCAGCAGCCCTAGACTAGCGGTGTACCAAGAGACCCAGTACTTC
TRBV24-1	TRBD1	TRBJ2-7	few	CATSDGTGYEQYF	TGTGCCACCAGTGATGGGACAGGCTACGAGCAGTACTTC
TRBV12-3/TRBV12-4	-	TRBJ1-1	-	CASSFGSVGTEAFF	TGTGCCAGCAGTTTTGGTTCTGTTGGGACAGAAGCTTTCTTT
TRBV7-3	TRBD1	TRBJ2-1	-	CASSLLTGTGLKQFF	TGTGCCAGCAGCTTACTTACCGGGACAGGGTTGAAGCAGTTCTTC
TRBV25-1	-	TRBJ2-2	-	CASSGRQELNTGELFF	TGTGCCAGCAGTGGGAGACAGGAGTTGAACACCGGGGAGCTGTTTTTT
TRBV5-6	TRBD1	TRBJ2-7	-	CASSFGTGGREQYF	TGTGCCAGCAGCTTTGGGACAGGGGGCCGGGAGCAGTACTTC
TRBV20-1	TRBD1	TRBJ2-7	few	CSAEDRESGEQYF	TGCAGTGCAGAAGACAGGGAGTCTGGCGAGCAGTACTTC
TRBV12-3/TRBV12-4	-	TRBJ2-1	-	CASRHSGTGLNNEQFF	TGTGCCAGCAGGCATAGCGGGACAGGACTGAACAATGAGCAGTTCTTC
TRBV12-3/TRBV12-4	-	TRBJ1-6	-	CASSHRNSPLHF	TGTGCCAGCAGCCATCGTAATTCACCCCTCCACTTT
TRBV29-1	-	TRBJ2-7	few	CSVEVSRESWYEQYF	TGCAGCGTTGAAGTGAGCAGGGAGAGCTGGTACGAGCAGTACTTC
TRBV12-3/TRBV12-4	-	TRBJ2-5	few	CASSLRSRPPQETQYF	TGTGCCAGCAGTTTAAGGTCCCGCCCGCCTCAAGAGACCCAGTACTTC
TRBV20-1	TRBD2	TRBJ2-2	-	CSASGGIYTGELFF	TGCAGTGCTAGCGGGGGGATTTACACCGGGGAGCTGTTTTTT
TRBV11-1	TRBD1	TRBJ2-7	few	CASSLKGLTGLHSYEQYF	TGTGCCAGCAGCTTAAAGGGGTTGACAGGGCTCCACTCCTACGAGCAGTACTTC
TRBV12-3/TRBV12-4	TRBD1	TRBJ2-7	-	CASSEGQGWEQYF	TGTGCCAGCAGTGAGGGACAGGGTTGGGAGCAGTACTTC
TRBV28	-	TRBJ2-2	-	CASSFMENTGELFF	TGTGCCAGCAGTTTCATGGAGAACACCGGGGAGCTGTTTTTT
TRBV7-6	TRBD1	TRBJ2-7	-	CASSPAWTGSYTTYEQYF	TGTGCCAGCAGCCCCGCTTGGACAGGGAGTTATACTACCTACGAGCAGTACTTC
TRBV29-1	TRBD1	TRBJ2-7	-	CSASQGAGEQYF	TGCAGCGCGAGTCAGGGGGCGGGAGAGCAGTACTTC
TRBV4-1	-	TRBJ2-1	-	CASSQDLYNEQFF	TGCGCCAGCAGCCAAGATTTATACAATGAGCAGTTCTTC
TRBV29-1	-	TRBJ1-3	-	CSVQPVSGNTIYF	TGCAGCGTTCAGCCGGTTTCTGGAAACACCATATATTTT
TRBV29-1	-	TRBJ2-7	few	CSVSDSGYEQYF	TGCAGCGTCTCTGACAGCGGTTACGAGCAGTACTTC
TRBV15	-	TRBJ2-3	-	CATSSRIGGPTDTQYF	TGTGCCACCAGCTCCCGGATCGGGGGGCCTACAGATACGCAGTATTTT